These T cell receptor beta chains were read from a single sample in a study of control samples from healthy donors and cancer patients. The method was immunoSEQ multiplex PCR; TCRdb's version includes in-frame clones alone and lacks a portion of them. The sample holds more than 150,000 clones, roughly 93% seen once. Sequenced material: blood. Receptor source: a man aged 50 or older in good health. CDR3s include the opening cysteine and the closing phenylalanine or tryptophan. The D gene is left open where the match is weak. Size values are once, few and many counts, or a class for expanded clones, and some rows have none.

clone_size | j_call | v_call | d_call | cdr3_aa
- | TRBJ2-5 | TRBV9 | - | CASSVAGGVGETQYF
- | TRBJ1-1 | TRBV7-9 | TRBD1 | CASSPGQGTEAFF
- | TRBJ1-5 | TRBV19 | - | CASNNGGGQPQHF
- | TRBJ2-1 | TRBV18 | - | CASSPPGSDRDNEQFF
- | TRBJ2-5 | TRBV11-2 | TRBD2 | CASTPSGSRVETQYF
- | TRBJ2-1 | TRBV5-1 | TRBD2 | CASSFGGSSYNEQFF
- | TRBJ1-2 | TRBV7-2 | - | CASSRELNYGYTF
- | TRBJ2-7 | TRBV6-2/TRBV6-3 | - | CASSWTTAYEQYF
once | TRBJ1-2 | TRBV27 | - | CASSFRTGLGYTF
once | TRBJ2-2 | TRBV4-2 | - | CASSQEFTTHTGELFF
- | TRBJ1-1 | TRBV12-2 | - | CASRSPGVRDGMNTEAFF
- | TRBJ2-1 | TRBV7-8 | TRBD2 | CASSLGTASGTGDEQFF
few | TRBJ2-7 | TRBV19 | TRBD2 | CASRDSGSLGEQYF
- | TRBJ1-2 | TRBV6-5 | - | CASSRSANYGYTF
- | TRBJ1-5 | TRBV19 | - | CASTQSGSGREPQHF
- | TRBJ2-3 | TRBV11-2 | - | CASSLGIDPSTDTQYF
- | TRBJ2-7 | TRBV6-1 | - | CASSESESEQYF
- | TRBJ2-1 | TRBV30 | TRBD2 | CAWQTGTTYNEQFF
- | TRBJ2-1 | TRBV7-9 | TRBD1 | CASSWQGADEQFF
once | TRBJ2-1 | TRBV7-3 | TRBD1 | CASSPRTGGYNEQFF
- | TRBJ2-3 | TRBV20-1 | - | CSARDLASVYF
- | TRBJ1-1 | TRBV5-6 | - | CASSPSSGGEAFF
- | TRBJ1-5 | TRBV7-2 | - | CASSLPSGGQPQHF
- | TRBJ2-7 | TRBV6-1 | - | CASSEMGAVGYEQYF
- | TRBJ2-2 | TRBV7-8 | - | CASSPGTGTGELFF
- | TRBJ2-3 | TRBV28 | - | CASIQGLGTDTQYF
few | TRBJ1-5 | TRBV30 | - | CAWSRGNNQPQHF
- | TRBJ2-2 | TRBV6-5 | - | CASSRYRVAGELFF
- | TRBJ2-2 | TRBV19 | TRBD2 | CASGTSENTGELFF
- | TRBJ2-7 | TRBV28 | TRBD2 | CASSFGLAGDYEQYF
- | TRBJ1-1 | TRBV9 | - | CASSVDPTAEAFF
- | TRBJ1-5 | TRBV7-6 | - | CASSLEQGQPQHF
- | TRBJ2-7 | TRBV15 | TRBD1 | CATSPDRGYDEQYF
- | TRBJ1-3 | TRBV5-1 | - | CASSLLGRADGNTIYF
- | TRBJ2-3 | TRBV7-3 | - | CASSLGGLTDTQYF
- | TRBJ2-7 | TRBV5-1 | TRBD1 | CASSLSPGQSYEQYF
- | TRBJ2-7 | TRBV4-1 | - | CASSRGQNSYEQYF
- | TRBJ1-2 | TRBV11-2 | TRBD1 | CASSLAQGADGYTF
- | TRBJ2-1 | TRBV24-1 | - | CATSDLELSGGKFF
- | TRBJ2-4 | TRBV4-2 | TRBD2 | CASSQGLTSGIQYF
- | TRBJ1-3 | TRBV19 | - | CASSIMTGNTIYF
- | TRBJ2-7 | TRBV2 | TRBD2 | CASSWTSEKYEQYF
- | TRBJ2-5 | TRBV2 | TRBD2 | CASSPGTSGSSPQYF
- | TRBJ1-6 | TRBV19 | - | CASHSPGDSPLHF
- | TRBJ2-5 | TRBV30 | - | CAWSGRETQYF
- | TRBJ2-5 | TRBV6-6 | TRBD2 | CASNERESEETQYF
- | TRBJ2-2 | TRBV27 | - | CASSALPYTGELFF
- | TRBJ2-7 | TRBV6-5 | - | CASTREQIGEQYF
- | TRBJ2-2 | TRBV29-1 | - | CSVERWTGGYTGELFF
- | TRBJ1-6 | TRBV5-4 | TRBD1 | CASSSGTDFSPLHF
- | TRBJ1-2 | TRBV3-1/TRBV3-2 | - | CASSQGTGIANYGYTF
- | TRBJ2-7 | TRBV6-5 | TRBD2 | CASTGLAGESYEQYF
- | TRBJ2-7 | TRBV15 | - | CATSRDPSGGSYEQYF
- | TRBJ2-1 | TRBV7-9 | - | CASSQGPRGLNEQFF
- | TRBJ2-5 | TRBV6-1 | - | CASSEGTFVSFQETQYF
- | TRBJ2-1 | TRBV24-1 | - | CATSDFGSPLNEQFF
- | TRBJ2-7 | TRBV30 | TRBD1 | CAWSGPGRQGREQYF
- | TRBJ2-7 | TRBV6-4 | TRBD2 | CASRLLIRTSGRAGYEQYF
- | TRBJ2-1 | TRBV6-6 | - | CASSYEASGNEQFF